This T cell receptor (beta chain) is from a study of T cells in tumors after PD-1 blockade. Study at large: Patients had no prior checkpoint blockade, systemic immunosuppressants, or anti-cancer therapy within 4 weeks. General study findings and limits: Peripheral recruitment is suggested, as some novel exhausted tumor clones were in pre-treatment blood.

This clone was recorded a few times. The antigen remains undetermined. Using immunoSEQ multiplex PCR, the repertoire was profiled, and TCRdb retains in-frame clones only, with some absent. The data show roughly 9,800 clones, 67% seen once. V lost 4 bases to trimming and J lost 5 bases, with 11 bases between them. The CDR3 has 13 residues. The germline CDR1 and CDR2 sequences are MNHEY and SVGAGI. This sequence originates from a human donor with basal cell carcinoma. The sequencing here drew on tumor tissue, taken after anti-PD-1 treatment. This chain connects TRBV6-5 to TRBJ1-1; TRBD1 might be the D (5 bases). The CDR3 reads CASSFEGATEAFF. In DNA form, the CDR3 reads TGTGCCAGCAGTTTTGAAGGGGCAACTGAAGCTTTCTTT.